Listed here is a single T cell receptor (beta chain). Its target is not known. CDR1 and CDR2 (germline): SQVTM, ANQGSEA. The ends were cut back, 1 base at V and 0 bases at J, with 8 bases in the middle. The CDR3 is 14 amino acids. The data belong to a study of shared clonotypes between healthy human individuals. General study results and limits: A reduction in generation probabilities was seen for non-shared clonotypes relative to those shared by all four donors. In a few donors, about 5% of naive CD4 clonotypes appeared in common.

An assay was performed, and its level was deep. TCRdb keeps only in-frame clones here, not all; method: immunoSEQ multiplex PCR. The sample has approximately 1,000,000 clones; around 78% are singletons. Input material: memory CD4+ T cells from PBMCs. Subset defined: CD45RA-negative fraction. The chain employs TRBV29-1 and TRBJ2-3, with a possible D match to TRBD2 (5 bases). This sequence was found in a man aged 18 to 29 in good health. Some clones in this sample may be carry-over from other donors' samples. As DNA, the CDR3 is TGCAGCGTTGAAGCTCCGGGGAGCACAGATACGCAGTATTTT. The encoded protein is CSVEAPGSTDTQYF.